The 12 T cell receptor beta chains below come from one sample, sequenced in a study of T cell responses to AZD1222 COVID-19 vaccine. Sequencing was performed with immunoSEQ multiplex PCR; in TCRdb, only in-frame clones are kept and a portion is missing. The table records around 100,000 clones, 80% to 90% of them present only once. Sequencing used peripheral blood, obtained on day 0 of AZD1222 vaccination. Receptors originate from an adult in good health.

This chain connects TRBV15 to TRBJ1-3, with D possibly TRBD1 on 5 matching bases. The CDR3 spans 14 residues. Germline V gene lookup returns CDR1 LNHNV and CDR2 YYDKDF (reference sequence). V was trimmed by 5 bases and J by 1 base, leaving 9 bases between them. In DNA, the CDR3 is TGTGCCACCAGCCCGGGACCTTCTGGAAACACCATATATTTT. As protein: CATSPGPSGNTIYF.

The chain carries TRBV6-4 and TRBJ1-5; 7 bases are a match to TRBD1. Per the germline V gene, CDR1 is MRHNA and CDR2 is SNTAGT. V was pared by 0 bases and J by 6 bases, with 5 bases of the junction left unmatched. This CDR3 comprises 15 residues. Written as DNA, the CDR3 is TGTGCCAGCAGTGACTCAGACAGGGTTTCTCAGCCCCAGCATTTT. Encoded protein: CASSDSDRVSQPQHF.

This clone came up a few times. The chain is built from TRBV3-1 (or the pseudogene TRBV3-2) and TRBJ2-6, with D unresolved. The ends were cut back, 0 bases at V and 0 bases at J, with 12 bases in the middle. This CDR3 comprises 18 residues. Germline V CDR1 and CDR2: LGHDT, YNNKEL (reference sequence). The CDR3 DNA reads as TGTGCCAGCAGCCAAGATTGGCCCCTGATCTCTGGGGCCAACGTCCTGACTTTC. It codes for CASSQDWPLISGANVLTF.

The CDR3 reads CASSLALVYGGKSTDTQYF. CDR3 nucleotide sequence: TGTGCCAGCAGCTTAGCCCTCGTGTATGGGGGAAAAAGCACAGATACGCAGTATTTT. The rearrangement uses TRBV7-2 and TRBJ2-3; D might be TRBD1 or TRBD2, each matching 5 bases. The CDR3 is made up of 19 amino acids. Germline CDR1 reads SGHTA; CDR2 reads FQGNSA. The V gene lost 0 bases and the J gene lost 0 bases, with 19 bases spanning the gap.

The genes are TRBV12-5 and TRBJ1-5; a weak D match, TRBD1 (6 bases). This CDR3 has 17 residues. Per germline, CDR1 LGHNT and CDR2 FRNRAP. Trimming cost V 1 base and J 6 bases, with 19 bases left between them. The CDR3 bases are TGTGCTAGTGGTTTGGCATCGGACAGCTATACATCTCAGCCCCAGCATTTT. It is translated as CASGLASDSYTSQPQHF.

The chain carries TRBV10-3 and TRBJ2-7, with D maybe TRBD2 (6 bases). Germline CDR1 reads ENHRY; CDR2 reads SYGVKD. This CDR3 region has 17 residues. Trimming removed 0 bases at V and 7 bases at J, with 22 bases between. The CDR3 bases are TGTGCCATCAGTGAGTCCTCCAAGGGGACTCCGGTCGGGGAGCAGTACTTC. This codes for CAISESSKGTPVGEQYF.

The chain combines TRBV7-2 with TRBJ2-7, with 9 nucleotides matching TRBD1. The CDR3 covers 16 residues. Germline loops: CDR1 SGHTA, CDR2 FQGNSA. Trimming took 1 base from V and 6 from J; bases not matched to a gene: 10. CDR3 in amino acids: CASSLVADRGFGEQYF. The DNA of the CDR3 is TGTGCCAGCAGCTTAGTGGCGGACAGGGGTTTCGGCGAGCAGTACTTC.

This clone has only one observation. V and J are TRBV9 and TRBJ2-7, with D possibly being TRBD2 (6 bases). The CDR3 is 14 residues long. V was cut by 0 bases and J by 5 bases, with 12 bases left in between. Germline V gives CDR1 SGDLS, CDR2 YYNGEE. DNA for the CDR3: TGTGCCAGCAGCGTAGCCCTTCAGCGGGACGAGCAGTACTTC. It translates to CASSVALQRDEQYF.

To note about this clone: The junction departs from the called germline gene at one end, perhaps through a read error. The chain employs TRBV4-2 and TRBJ1-5; the D gene is possibly TRBD1 (5 bases). Per germline, CDR1 LGHNA and CDR2 YNFKEQ. This CDR3 has 15 residues. This CDR3 reads CASSQDSLGGGEWYF. DNA of the CDR3: TGTGCCAGCAGCCAAGATTCCCTAGGTGGGGGGGAGTGGTATTTT.

This clone was counted once. The CDR3 DNA sequence: TGTGCCAGCAGTTACAGTACGGGGGGCGCTAGGGAGACCCAGTACTTC. As protein: CASSYSTGGARETQYF. J is TRBJ2-5 and V is TRBV27, with a possible D match to TRBD2 (7 bases). V was pared by 4 bases and J by 5 bases, with 20 bases between. Germline loops: CDR1 MNHEY, CDR2 SMNVEV (reference sequence). The CDR3 has 16 amino acids.

The chain joins TRBV3-1 (or the pseudogene TRBV3-2) to TRBJ1-2; tentatively, D is TRBD1 (5 bases). The V end lost 3 bases, the J end lost 8 bases, and 16 bases lay between the germline ends. CDR3 size: 14 residues. Per the germline V gene, CDR1 is LGHDT and CDR2 is YNNKEL (reference sequence). The CDR3 loop reads CASSHIPAGIGYTF. CDR3 bases: TGTGCCAGCAGCCACATCCCGGCAGGGATCGGCTACACCTTC.

This clone showed up just a few times. CDR3 in DNA: TGTGCCAGCAGCTCCGATTACAATGAGCAGTTCTTC. It translates to CASSSDYNEQFF. The chain uses TRBV11-3 and TRBJ2-1; D gene uncertain. Looked up from germline, CDR1 is SGHNT and CDR2 is YENEEA. This CDR3 has 12 amino acids. Deletions cut 4 bases from V and 4 bases from J, with 5 bases between. Variable domain in full (rest from reference TRBV11-3 and TRBJ2-1): EAGVVQSPRYKIIEKKQPVAFWCNPISGHNTLYWYLQNLGQGPELLIRYENEEAVDDSQLPKDRFSAERLKGVDSTLKIQPAELGDSAVYLCASSSDYNEQFFGPGTRLTVL.